This T cell receptor beta chain was obtained from a study of CD8+ T cells in alopecia areata. The CDR3 length is 13 residues. Trimming removed 3 bases at V and 4 bases at J, with 11 bases between. Per the germline V gene, CDR1 is SGHRS and CDR2 is YFSETQ. In the case of this clone: What it recognizes is unknown.

Sequencing templates came from extracted RNA that was reverse transcribed into cDNA. The data were produced by immunoSEQ multiplex PCR, yet TCRdb's version contains in-frame clones alone and is incomplete. The sample contains around 120,000 clones, roughly two thirds of which appear only once. Findings and limits, study-wide: Clarity of TCR sharing across patients fell short of that in mice, possibly HLA-related. The study found higher clonality in lesional than normal scalp, especially in alopecia totalis/universalis. Sequencing of scalp samples also captures resident alphabeta T cells of normal skin.

Sequenced: CD4+ T cells sorted from blood. V is TRBV5-1 and J is TRBJ2-7; D gene ambiguous. This sequence originates from a human donor in good health. The CDR3 sequence: CASSSGEGYEQYF. In DNA, the CDR3 is TGCGCCAGCAGCTCCGGCGAAGGGTACGAGCAGTACTTC.